Detailed here is one T cell receptor beta chain. The data are from a study of blood T cell repertoires in COVID-19. Overall study: Acute and convalescent COVID-19 specimens originated in the United States, Italy and Spain.

The protocol was immunoSEQ multiplex PCR, while the TCRdb copy is restricted to in-frame clones and leaves out a portion. Here the sample spans roughly 310,000 clones, 88% being singletons. Germline V gene lookup returns CDR1 MNHEY and CDR2 SMNVEV (reference sequence). The CDR3 runs 15 residues. Trimming pared 6 bases from V and 0 bases from J, leaving 15 bases between. Specimen: peripheral blood. The TCR was taken from a woman aged 45-59 years with active or convalescent COVID-19. This chain connects TRBV27 to TRBJ2-7; D unresolved. In nucleotides, the CDR3 is TGTGCCAGCAGGCTCCTACCCCCGAGCTCCTACGAGCAGTACTTC. Protein sequence: CASRLLPPSSYEQYF.